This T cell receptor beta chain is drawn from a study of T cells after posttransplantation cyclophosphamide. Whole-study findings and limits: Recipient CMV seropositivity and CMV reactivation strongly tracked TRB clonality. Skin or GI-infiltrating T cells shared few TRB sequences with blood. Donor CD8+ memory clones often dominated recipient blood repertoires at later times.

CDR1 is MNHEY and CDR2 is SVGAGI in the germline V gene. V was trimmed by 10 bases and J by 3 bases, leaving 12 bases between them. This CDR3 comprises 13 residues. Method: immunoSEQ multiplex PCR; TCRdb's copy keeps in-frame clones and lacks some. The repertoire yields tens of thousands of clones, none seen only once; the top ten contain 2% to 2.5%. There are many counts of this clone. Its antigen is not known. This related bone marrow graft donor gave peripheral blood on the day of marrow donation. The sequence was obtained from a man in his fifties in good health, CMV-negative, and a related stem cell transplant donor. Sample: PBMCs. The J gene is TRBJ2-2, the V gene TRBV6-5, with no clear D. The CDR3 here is CATRIQYTGELFF. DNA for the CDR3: TGTGCCACCCGAATACAGTACACCGGGGAGCTGTTTTTT.